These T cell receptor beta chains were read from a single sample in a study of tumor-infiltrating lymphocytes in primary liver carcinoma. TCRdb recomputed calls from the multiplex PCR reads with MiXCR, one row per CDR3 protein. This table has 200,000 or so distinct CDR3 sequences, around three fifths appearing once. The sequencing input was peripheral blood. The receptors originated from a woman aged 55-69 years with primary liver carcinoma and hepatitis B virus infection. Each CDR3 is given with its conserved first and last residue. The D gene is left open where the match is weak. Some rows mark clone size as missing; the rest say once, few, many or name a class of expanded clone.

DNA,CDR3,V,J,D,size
TGTGTCACCAGTGATCCTGGGGCCAACGTCCTGACTTTC,CVTSDPGANVLTF,TRBV24-1,TRBJ2-6,-,-
TGTGCCAGCAGCTTAGAAGGGACAGGATCTAATGAAAAACTGTTTTTT,CASSLEGTGSNEKLFF,TRBV11-2,TRBJ1-4,TRBD1,many
TGCACCAGCAGACCCCGGGACAGCCGCAATCAGCCCCAGTATTTT,CTSRPRDSRNQPQYF,TRBV4-1,TRBJ2-3,TRBD1,-
TGTGCCAGCAGTAGACAAGGCAGTAGGGGGATAACTGAAACTTTCTTT,CASSRQGSRGITETFF,TRBV28,TRBJ1-1,-,-
TGTGCCAGCAGCTCCCGACAGGGGAATGGGGATACGCAGTATTTT,CASSSRQGNGDTQYF,TRBV11-1,TRBJ2-3,TRBD1,-
TGTGCCAGCAGTGATCCAGGGGTACAAGAGACCCAGTACTTC,CASSDPGVQETQYF,TRBV25-1,TRBJ2-5,-,-
TGTGCCAACAGCAGTCGACAGGGCGGGAACACTGAAGCTTTCTTT,CANSSRQGGNTEAFF,TRBV7-8,TRBJ1-1,TRBD1,-
TGTGCCAGCAGATCCTGGACAGGGGCCTACGGTGGCTACACCTTC,CASRSWTGAYGGYTF,TRBV6-5,TRBJ1-2,TRBD1,-
TGTACCAACAGCGACTTCCGTGGGGAGCAGTTCTTC,CTNSDFRGEQFF,TRBV12-3/TRBV12-4,TRBJ2-1,-,-
TGTGCCAGCAGAATTCCGGGACAGAACTATGGCTACACCTTC,CASRIPGQNYGYTF,TRBV6-1,TRBJ1-2,TRBD1,-
TGTGCCAGCAGTTTATTAAGACAGAAATGGGAGCCCCACGAGCAGTACTTC,CASSLLRQKWEPHEQYF,TRBV27,TRBJ2-7,-,-
TGTGCCAGGAGCTGTTTTGGGGCCTACGAGCAGTACTTC,CARSCFGAYEQYF,TRBV11-1,TRBJ2-7,-,-
TGTGCCAGCAAGCTCAGACTAGCGGCTGGCACAGATACGCAGTATTTT,CASKLRLAAGTDTQYF,TRBV2,TRBJ2-3,TRBD2,-
TGTGCCAGCGGTAGGGGGAGGGCAGCCGTTAAGGTTCGGCCCCAGCATTTT,CASGRGRAAVKVRPQHF,TRBV6-9,TRBJ1-5,-,few
TGTGCCAGCAGTAGACAGATAAGCCATCAGCCCCAGCATTTT,CASSRQISHQPQHF,TRBV12-3/TRBV12-4,TRBJ1-5,-,few